This TCR beta chain derives from a study of cytomegalovirus exposure and HLA in healthy donors. Study summary: HLA-typed donors were the source of around 85 million unique TCRs held in an early data release. Whole-study findings and limits: In an earlier analysis, in some 600 donors, most V segments appeared productive either ~87% or ~30% of the time. Through in vitro validation, a few CMV-associated chains were shown to be specific for CMV antigens. Several of the most significant clusters appeared linked to common viral pathogens, based on a later analysis.

The PCR was carried out with 60 Vbeta primers and 13 Jbeta primers. Assay: immunoSEQ multiplex PCR; the TCRdb copy retains only in-frame clones and omits some. The sample lists 140,000 to 150,000 clones, roughly three quarters occurring once. Unmatched junction bases numbered 9, after V lost 3 bases and J lost 5 bases. This CDR3 region has 15 residues. Germline assignment: CDR1 WSHSY and CDR2 SAAADI. This clone showed up just a few times. Its specificity is unknown. The specimen was PBMCs. The gene calls are TRBV10-2 and TRBJ2-5, with 7 bases lining up with TRBD2. The receptor's source is a woman between 40 and 55 years old in good health and CMV-seronegative. CDR3 sequence reads: CASSDRTGGRETQYF. The CDR3, as DNA: TGCGCCAGCAGTGACAGGACGGGAGGTCGGGAGACCCAGTACTTC.